This T cell receptor beta chain was retrieved from a study of early stage breast cancer tumors. The overall study: Average read coverage per sample was 7.5 to 10-fold.

Deletions cut 6 bases from V and 4 bases from J, with 13 bases between. The CDR3 is 14 amino acids. Per the germline V gene, CDR1 is KGHSH and CDR2 is LQKENI. Libraries were prepared by immunoSEQ multiplex PCR; TCRdb keeps only in-frame clonotypes and omits some of them. The data show approximately 33,000 clones, approximately 70% seen once. The rearrangement uses TRBV18 and TRBJ1-5; D is ambiguous. The sample was blood. The sequence was obtained from a person aged 35 to 50 with breast cancer. CDR3 sequence: CASSPDSGNQPQHF. CDR3 nucleotide sequence: TGTGCCAGCTCTCCTGACTCGGGTAATCAGCCCCAGCATTTT.